The rows below give T cell receptor beta chains drawn from one sample of a study of blood T cell repertoires in COVID-19. TCRdb's table, derived via immunoSEQ multiplex PCR, lists solely in-frame clones and lacks some. The sample shows about 37,000 clones, over 75% of them seen only once. The sequencing sample was made of peripheral blood. The receptors were sampled from a man between 65 and 79 years old with COVID-19, enrolled during active disease. Each CDR3 is given with its conserved first and last residue. D genes are given only for firm matches. Rows give clone size only sometimes, using once, few, many, or a class for an expanded clone.

>TRBV28|TRBJ1-1|.|14|.
TGTGCCAGCAGTTTCAGGGGATCGAACACTGAAGCTTTCTTT
CASSFRGSNTEAFF
>TRBV6-6|TRBJ2-2|.|14|TRBD2
TGTGCCGGTACCCGGGAGGCGGGCACCGGGGAGCTGTTTTTT
CAGTREAGTGELFF
>TRBV4-2|TRBJ1-1|.|15|.
TGTGCCAGCAGCCAAGTTCCGGCGGGGGACACTGAAGCTTTCTTT
CASSQVPAGDTEAFF
>TRBV6-2/TRBV6-3|TRBJ2-1|.|13|TRBD2
TGTGCCAGCAGTTTGGGGGGAGCGGGAGTACAATTCTTC
CASSLGGAGVQFF
>TRBV11-2|TRBJ1-4|few|14|TRBD1
TGTGCCAGCAGCCCACAGGGGGCTGGTGAAAAACTGTTTTTT
CASSPQGAGEKLFF
>TRBV10-3|TRBJ2-7|.|13|TRBD1
TGTGCCATCAGTACCGGGACAGCATACGAGCAGTACTTC
CAISTGTAYEQYF
>TRBV28|TRBJ1-4|.|18|TRBD1
TGTGCCAGCACCTGGGGACAGGGGGCCACTACGGAGGATGAAAAACTGTTTTTT
CASTWGQGATTEDEKLFF
>TRBV5-1|TRBJ2-1|.|17|TRBD2
TGCGCCAGCAGCTTGGAGACTAGCGGGGCTTCCTACAATGAGCAGTTCTTC
CASSLETSGASYNEQFF
>TRBV7-2|TRBJ1-2|.|16|.
TGTGCCAGCAGCGCCCAACCTCTACTTTCTAACTATGGCTACACCTTC
CASSAQPLLSNYGYTF
>TRBV27|TRBJ2-2|once|16|.
TGTGCCAGCACCCCGAACAGGGCCCTCCGGACCGGGGAGCTGTTTTTT
CASTPNRALRTGELFF
>TRBV5-8|TRBJ2-6|.|16|.
TGTGCCAGCAAACGGCGGGGTAACTCTGGGGCCAACGTCCTGACTTTC
CASKRRGNSGANVLTF
>TRBV6-2/TRBV6-3|TRBJ2-1|.|19|.
TGTGCCAGCAGTTACTCGGTGACGGCGACTTGCGGGATTCCCAATGAGCAGTTCTTC
CASSYSVTATCGIPNEQFF
>TRBV9|TRBJ2-1|once|21|.
TGTGCCAGCAGCGTAGAGGTTTGGCAGGGTGACCCCCCGAGCTCCTACAATGAGCAGTTCTTC
CASSVEVWQGDPPSSYNEQFF
>TRBV2|TRBJ1-5|.|14|.
TGTGCCAGCAGTTACGACAGGAGCTATCAGCCCCAGCATTTT
CASSYDRSYQPQHF
>TRBV5-4|TRBJ2-1|.|17|.
TGTGCCAGCAGCTTGGGGTCTAGCGGGACAGGATACAATGAGCAGTTCTTC
CASSLGSSGTGYNEQFF
>TRBV4-1|TRBJ2-1|.|13|.
TGCGCCAGCAGCCGACTAGTGTACAATGAGCAGTTCTTC
CASSRLVYNEQFF
>TRBV9|TRBJ2-3|.|16|.
TGTGCCAGCAGCTCCCCAGGGGCCTCAGTCACAGATACGCAGTATTTT
CASSSPGASVTDTQYF
>TRBV4-1|TRBJ1-2|.|15|TRBD1
TGCGCCAGCAGCCCACGACAGGGGGAGAACTATGGCTACACCTTC
CASSPRQGENYGYTF
>TRBV6-1|TRBJ2-1|.|18|TRBD1
TGTGCCAGCAGTGAAGTTCCCCCGGGACAGGGTAACCTTAATGAGCAGTTCTTC
CASSEVPPGQGNLNEQFF
>TRBV5-1|TRBJ1-5|.|13|.
TGCGCCAGCAGAGGGGATAGCAATCAGCCCCAGCATTTT
CASRGDSNQPQHF
>TRBV19|TRBJ2-7|.|14|TRBD1
TGTGCCAGTAGGCCCAGGGGGCAAACCTACGAGCAGTACTTC
CASRPRGQTYEQYF
>TRBV10-3|TRBJ2-1|.|14|TRBD1
TGTGCCATCAGTGGGGGACAGTTCTACAATGAGCAGTTCTTC
CAISGGQFYNEQFF
>TRBV30|TRBJ2-7|.|13|TRBD1
TGTGCCATTGACAGGGTTAGGACCTACGAGCAGTACTTC
CAIDRVRTYEQYF
>TRBV6-5|TRBJ2-7|once|13|.
TGTGCCAGCACTGGCCAGGGGCCCTACGAGCAGTACTTC
CASTGQGPYEQYF
>TRBV24-1|TRBJ1-5|once|12|.
TGTGCCACCAGTGTCGGCAATCAGCCCCAGCATTTT
CATSVGNQPQHF
>TRBV2|TRBJ2-5|once|15|.
TGTGCCAGCAGTGGTTTCGACAGGTCCCAAGAGACCCAGTACTTC
CASSGFDRSQETQYF
>TRBV19|TRBJ2-7|.|14|.
TGTGCCAGTTCTAGTACTCCCGCAACAGGCGAGCAGTACTTC
CASSSTPATGEQYF
>TRBV28|TRBJ1-4|.|16|.
TGTGCCAGCATACGGGACTGGGGGGAGAATAGTGAAAAACTGTTTTTT
CASIRDWGENSEKLFF
>TRBV3-1/TRBV3-2|TRBJ1-2|.|17|.
TGTGCCAGCAGCCAAGTAGTTGGAGGCACCGCGGTGGTTGGCTACACCTTC
CASSQVVGGTAVVGYTF
>TRBV10-3|TRBJ1-3|.|18|.
TGTGCCATCAGTGAGTTCCCCGGGACAAGAATCTCTGGAAACACCATATATTTT
CAISEFPGTRISGNTIYF
>TRBV5-1|TRBJ1-5|.|14|TRBD1
TGCGCCAGCAGCTCAGGGGGCAACGGCCAGCCCCAGCATTTT
CASSSGGNGQPQHF
>TRBV19|TRBJ1-5|.|16|.
TGTGCCAGTAGTATAGGGGGGGGAAGCGGCAATCAGCCCCAGCATTTT
CASSIGGGSGNQPQHF
>TRBV24-1|TRBJ2-7|.|13|TRBD2
TGTGCCACCAGTGAGACTAGCTCGAGGGAGCAGTACTTC
CATSETSSREQYF
>TRBV28|TRBJ2-7|.|15|.
TGTGCCAGCAGGGTGGCGGGGGCAAGTACCTACGAGCAGTACTTC
CASRVAGASTYEQYF
>TRBV24-1|TRBJ1-1|.|12|.
TGTGCCACCAGCTTGACAGGCACTGAAGCTTTCTTT
CATSLTGTEAFF
>TRBV29-1|TRBJ1-2|.|12|.
TGCAGCGTGTCGGAGGTAGCCTATGGCTACACCTTC
CSVSEVAYGYTF
>TRBV25-1|TRBJ1-2|.|15|.
TGTGCCAGCAGTGGAAAGGCACACGGGAGTTATGGCTACACCTTC
CASSGKAHGSYGYTF
>TRBV28|TRBJ1-1|.|15|.
TGTGCCAGCAATGACTGGATGGGTCTGAACACTGAAGCTTTCTTT
CASNDWMGLNTEAFF
>TRBV11-1|TRBJ1-2|.|14|.
TGTGCCAGCAGCTTAGAGAACTCTAACTATGGCTACACCTTC
CASSLENSNYGYTF
>TRBV3-1/TRBV3-2|TRBJ2-1|.|16|TRBD2
TGTGCCAGCAGCCCGCAGCGGGAGGCCGGAGATAATGAGCAGTTCTTC
CASSPQREAGDNEQFF
>TRBV7-3|TRBJ1-2|.|14|TRBD1
TGTGCCAGCAGATTAACAGGGGGCGCCGGGGGCTACACCTTC
CASRLTGGAGGYTF
>TRBV9|TRBJ2-6|.|17|.
TGTGCCAGCAGCGTAGCTGTGGGGGCGAACGGGGCCAACGTCCTGACTTTC
CASSVAVGANGANVLTF
>TRBV14|TRBJ2-1|.|17|.
TGTGCCAGCAGCCAACTACCGGGACTGCATTCCTACAATGAGCAGTTCTTC
CASSQLPGLHSYNEQFF
>TRBV28|TRBJ1-3|.|14|TRBD1
TGTGCCAGCAGTTTAAGACAGGGGGGAAACACCATATATTTT
CASSLRQGGNTIYF
>TRBV4-1|TRBJ2-7|.|17|TRBD2
TGCGCCAGCAGCCAAGTGGGTAATAGCGGGAGAGCCTACGAGCAGTACTTC
CASSQVGNSGRAYEQYF
>TRBV7-3|TRBJ2-2|.|17|.
TGTGCCAGCAGCCCGGGGGGTTTCCCGGGGGCCACCGGGGAGCTGTTTTTT
CASSPGGFPGATGELFF
>TRBV2|TRBJ1-1|.|14|.
TGTGCCAGCATCCGGGGTCTGGGTAGCACTGAAGCTTTCTTT
CASIRGLGSTEAFF